The 14 T cell receptor beta chains below come from one sample, sequenced in a study of T cell repertoires in cytomegalovirus infection. Their recognized antigens are unknown. TCRdb independently ran MiXCR on the reads; one entry per CDR3 protein. The sample contains roughly 49,000 distinct CDR3 sequences, 20% of which appear only once. The sample comprised PBMCs, sequenced either directly or after in vitro stimulation (not recorded which). The origin of the receptors is a human donor in good health (CMV status not recorded). Some clones in this sample may be carry-over from other donors' samples.

This clonotype was counted a few times. The V and J genes are TRBV2 and TRBJ1-2; D not resolved. V gave up 4 bases and J gave up 2 bases, with 8 bases separating them. The germline gives CDR1 SNHLY, CDR2 FYNNEI. This CDR3 has 13 amino acids. CDR3 nucleotides: TGTGCCAGCAGTGTGGATCAGAACTATGGCTACACCTTC. Protein: CASSVDQNYGYTF.

This clonotype was detected many times. This chain links TRBV4-3 with TRBJ2-2, with 13 bases lining up with TRBD2. CDR3 length: 17 amino acids. Germline V CDR1 and CDR2: LGHNA, YSLEER. The ends lost 1 base at V and 7 bases at J; junction bases unmatched: 6. The CDR3 is CASSQGFGLAGVGELFF. The CDR3 DNA is TGCGCCAGCAGCCAAGGTTTCGGACTAGCGGGAGTCGGGGAGCTGTTTTTT.

This clonotype showed up just a few times. The chain joins TRBV20-1 to TRBJ1-4; 7 bases fit TRBD1. The V gene's germline CDR1 is DFQATT and CDR2 SNEGSKA (reference sequence). CDR3 length: 14 amino acids. The trim removed 4 bases at V and 3 bases at J, leaving 5 bases unmatched. The DNA for the CDR3 is TGCAGTGCTAAACGACAGGGCCCTAATGAAAAACTGTTTTTT. Translating it yields CSAKRQGPNEKLFF.

This rearrangement joins TRBV6-2 or TRBV6-3 to TRBJ2-1, with 8 bases that match TRBD2. After removal of 8 bases from V and 2 bases from J, the junction contained 5 bases not matched to a gene. Germline CDR1 is MNHEY and CDR2 is SVGEGT. This CDR3 region has 14 residues. The CDR3 region has the DNA TGTGCCAGCGTTGGAGCGGGGGCCTACAATGAGCAGTTCTTC. Translating gives CASVGAGAYNEQFF.

The CDR3 DNA reads as TGTGCCACTTCGGACAGTGCGGGGAAAACGGGGACAGGGGGTTCGGTTTACGAGCAGTACTTC. This sequence encodes CATSDSAGKTGTGGSVYEQYF. V and J are TRBV10-3 and TRBJ2-7; TRBD1 matches 11 bases. This CDR3 has 21 residues. The J segment lost 4 bases and the V segment lost 10 bases, leaving 30 bases of the junction unmatched. Germline CDR1 reads ENHRY; CDR2 reads SYGVKD.

The chain links TRBV5-1 to TRBJ1-1; TRBD1 aligns across 11 bases. J lost 5 bases, V lost 4 bases, and 4 bases had no gene match. Germline-derived CDR1 and CDR2 are SGHRS and YFSETQ. The CDR3 runs 14 residues. CDR3 sequence: CASSTRDRGTEAFF. The CDR3 DNA reads TGCGCCAGCAGCACCCGGGACAGGGGGACTGAAGCTTTCTTT.

DNA for the CDR3: TGTGCCAGCAGCTGGGGCGCGGGAGGACCACCCCGGACAGATACGCAGTATTTT. It is translated as CASSWGAGGPPRTDTQYF. The rearrangement joins TRBV7-9 to TRBJ2-3; 8 positions agree with TRBD2. The germline V gene encodes CDR1 SEHNR and CDR2 FQNEAQ (reference sequence). J gave up 3 bases and V 4 bases, and 15 bases lay outside the gene matches. The CDR3 is 18 amino acids.

The rearrangement uses TRBV27 and TRBJ2-7, with a possible D match to TRBD1 (5 bases). Germline CDR1 and CDR2: MNHEY and SMNVEV (reference sequence). CDR3 length: 13 residues. Trimming stripped 3 bases from V and 5 bases from J, with 11 bases between. This CDR3 is CASSFPRANEQYF. CDR3 coding DNA: TGTGCCAGCAGTTTTCCCAGGGCTAACGAGCAGTACTTC.

This chain connects TRBV5-4 to TRBJ1-1; D remains ambiguous. The CDR3 has 15 amino acids. Germline CDR1 reads SGHNT; CDR2 reads YYREEE (reference sequence). The V end lost 0 bases, the J end lost 0 bases, and 9 bases lay between the germline ends. In nucleotides, the CDR3 is TGTGCCAGCAGCTTGGATCGCCTGGTGAACACTGAAGCTTTCTTT. It specifies CASSLDRLVNTEAFF.

The chain uses TRBV6-1 and TRBJ1-2, with 7 bases lining up with TRBD1. V was clipped by 9 bases and J by 6 bases; unmatched bases: 7. Germline V lookup: CDR1 MNHNS, CDR2 SASEGT. The CDR3 is 12 amino acids. The CDR3 reads CARSDRDHGYTF. CDR3 coding DNA: TGTGCCAGAAGCGACAGGGATCATGGCTACACCTTC.

This chain joins TRBV5-5 and TRBJ2-3; possibly TRBD2 for D (6 bases). Germline values: CDR1 SGHKS, CDR2 YYEKEE (reference sequence). CDR3 length: 17 residues. Trimming left V 1 base short and J 1 base short, with 16 bases between. As DNA, the CDR3 is TGTGCCAGCAGCTTGAGGCTCGCGGGGTGGGGCACAGATACGCAGTATTTT. This translates into CASSLRLAGWGTDTQYF. Variable domain in full (rest from reference TRBV5-5 and TRBJ2-3): DAGVTQSPTHLIKTRGQQVTLRCSPISGHKSVSWYQQVLGQGPQFIFQYYEKEERGRGNFPDRFSARQFPNYSSELNVNALLLGDSALYLCASSLRLAGWGTDTQYFGPGTRLTVL.

V usage is TRBV14 and J usage is TRBJ2-1, with TRBD2 identical over 7 bases. This CDR3 has 15 residues. J lost 0 bases, V lost 3 bases, and 2 bases had no gene match. The V gene's germline CDR1 is SGHDN and CDR2 FVKESK. The CDR3 is CASSHRDYSYNEQFF. In DNA form, the CDR3 reads TGTGCCAGCAGCCACCGGGACTACTCCTACAATGAGCAGTTCTTC.

The DNA of the CDR3 is TGTGCTAGTGGTTTCGAGGGGGAGCTGTTTTTT. Translating it yields CASGFEGELFF. The rearrangement links TRBV12-5 to TRBJ2-2; D is unclear. Trimming took 3 bases from V and 8 from J, leaving 4 bases between them. CDR3 length: 11 amino acids. CDR1 and CDR2 from the germline V gene are LGHNT and FRNRAP.

This clonotype was found many times. This rearrangement joins TRBV5-1 to TRBJ1-1; TRBD1 is a possible D gene (6 bases). CDR3 size: 13 residues. The germline gives CDR1 SGHRS, CDR2 YFSETQ. Trimming cost V 4 bases and J 4 bases, with 11 bases left between them. Here the CDR3 DNA reads TGCGCCAGCAGCGGGGGGGGCCTCACTGAAGCTTTCTTT. Its translation is CASSGGGLTEAFF.